The entry that follows covers one T cell receptor beta chain sequence. Antigen unknown. The authors ran a second PCR of roughly 6 to 12 cycles using a sample-barcoded 5' primer and a J-beta primer mix. With 12 random nucleotides, a template-switch adaptor tagged each individual cDNA molecule. TCRdb ran MiXCR on the 5' RACE reads and lists one entry per CDR3 protein. The sample includes over 1.5 million distinct CDR3 sequences, about 50% of them seen just once. The data were obtained in a study of blood T cells in healthy people across ages. Findings and limits, study-wide: Per million T cells, TCR beta diversity dropped roughly linearly as age increased.

Germline CDR1 and CDR2: DFQATT and SNEGSKA (reference sequence). The CDR3 is made up of 14 amino acids. Trimming left V 0 bases short and J 0 bases short, with 9 bases between. Every sample yielded at least 7 million isolated PBMCs. This chain joins TRBV20-1 and TRBJ2-7, with D maybe TRBD1 (6 bases). The sequence was obtained from a woman aged 40-49 years in good health. Sequenced: blood. This CDR3 is CSAREDSSSYEQYF. The CDR3 nucleotides are TGCAGTGCTAGAGAGGACAGTAGCTCCTACGAGCAGTACTTC.